This passage covers 25 T cell receptor beta chains from one sample sequenced in a study of Tregs in tolerant kidney transplant recipients. The data were produced by immunoSEQ multiplex PCR, yet TCRdb's version contains in-frame clones alone and is incomplete. The sample has about 240,000 clones, 65% to 85% seen once. The sequencing input was CD4+ T cells from blood. The receptors were gathered from a human donor in good health.

V is TRBV27 and J is TRBJ1-3; no clear D gene. V was pared by 3 bases and J by 0 bases, with 6 bases between. CDR1 is MNHEY, CDR2 SMNVEV, per germline (reference sequence). The CDR3 contains 14 residues. CDR3 DNA: TGTGCCAGCAGTTTGAAGGCCTCTGGAAACACCATATATTTT. Residues: CASSLKASGNTIYF.

This clone turned up a few times. The J gene is TRBJ1-4, the V gene TRBV15, with D unclear. The germline V gene encodes CDR1 LNHNV and CDR2 YYDKDF (reference sequence). The V end was cut by 2 bases, the J end by 11 bases, with 9 bases between. The CDR3 totals 12 residues. In DNA, the CDR3 is TGTGCCACCAGCAGACTAAACGGGAAACTGTTTTTT. Its protein product is CATSRLNGKLFF.

The rearrangement joins TRBV6-5 to TRBJ2-2, with 8 bases fitting TRBD1. The CDR3 runs to 15 residues. Trimming removed 5 bases from V and 1 base from J; junction bases left unmatched: 3. Germline V gene lookup returns CDR1 MNHEY and CDR2 SVGAGI. The chain's CDR3 is CASSPTGVNTGELFF. The CDR3, as DNA: TGTGCCAGCAGTCCGACAGGGGTGAACACCGGGGAGCTGTTTTTT.

The rearrangement uses TRBV6-1 and TRBJ1-4; maybe TRBD1 (5 bases). Germline CDR1 MNHNS, CDR2 SASEGT. The length of the CDR3 is 14 residues. Trimming pared 4 bases from V and 3 bases from J, leaving 9 bases between. CDR3 sequence (DNA): TGTGCCAGCAGTGTTCAGGGAGCTAATGAAAAACTGTTTTTT. Its protein product is CASSVQGANEKLFF.

The chain combines TRBV7-6 with TRBJ2-5; 11 nucleotides line up with TRBD2. V lost 5 bases to trimming and J lost 4 bases; unmatched junction nucleotides: 9. Germline V gene data show CDR1 as SGHVS and CDR2 as FNYEAQ. The CDR3 is 16 residues long. The CDR3 DNA reads TGTGCCAGCAGCCAAAATAGCGGGGGGGCCTCAGAGACCCAGTACTTC. Its translation: CASSQNSGGASETQYF.

This chain connects TRBV6-1 to TRBJ1-5, with no clear D. Germline CDR1 and CDR2: MNHNS and SASEGT. V lost 6 bases to trimming and J lost 2 bases, with 11 bases between them. This CDR3 contains 14 residues. The CDR3 region is CASSNKPGNQPQHF. The CDR3 bases are TGTGCCAGCAGCAATAAACCGGGCAATCAGCCCCAGCATTTT.

The chain couples TRBV12-5 to TRBJ2-7; a possible D gene is TRBD2 (7 bases). The CDR3 consists of 13 residues. CDR1 LGHNT and CDR2 FRNRAP come from the germline V gene. V lost 5 bases and J 1 base, leaving 9 bases between the germline ends. CDR3 protein: CASGRGGSYEQYF. CDR3 nucleotides: TGTGCTAGTGGTAGGGGGGGATCCTACGAGCAGTACTTC.

The CDR3 region has the DNA TGTGCCTGGAGTGTAATGGGTATCCTTAGCTCTGGAAACACCATATATTTT. Its protein is CAWSVMGILSSGNTIYF. This chain uses TRBV30 with TRBJ1-3; D not resolved. Germline V CDR1 and CDR2: GTSNPN, SVGIG (reference sequence). With 0 bases removed from V and 0 bases from J, the gap between germline ends came to 15 bases. This CDR3 has 17 amino acids.

The genes are TRBV18 and TRBJ2-3; possibly TRBD1 or TRBD2 for D (5 bases each). Deletions cut 1 base from V and 1 base from J, with 9 bases between. Germline values: CDR1 KGHSH, CDR2 LQKENI. This CDR3 comprises 15 residues. CDR3 loop: CASSPLRGGTDTQYF. CDR3 bases: TGTGCCAGCTCACCACTGAGGGGCGGCACAGATACGCAGTATTTT.

This clone was found once. The CDR3 reads CASSLVGAENIQYF. The CDR3 region has the DNA TGTGCCAGCAGCTTGGTGGGGGCTGAAAACATTCAGTACTTC. The rearrangement joins TRBV5-6 to TRBJ2-4; TRBD1 is a possible D gene (6 bases). Per germline, CDR1 SGHDT and CDR2 YYEEEE. Trimming cost V 0 bases and J 5 bases, with 9 bases left between them. The CDR3 extends over 14 amino acids.

The V gene is TRBV7-3, the J gene TRBJ2-3, with 8 bases identical to TRBD1. CDR1 is SGHTA, CDR2 FQGTGA, per germline. This CDR3 is 13 amino acids long. V dropped 8 bases and J dropped 2; count of bases not matched to a gene: 3. Here the CDR3 DNA reads TGTGCCAGCGGGACAGGTTACACAGATACGCAGTATTTT. Protein product: CASGTGYTDTQYF.

The gene calls are TRBV5-1 and TRBJ1-1; D is uncertain. This CDR3 comprises 12 residues. Germline CDR1 SGHRS, CDR2 YFSETQ. The V and J ends lost 5 bases and 7 bases respectively, with 12 bases between them. CDR3 in DNA: TGCGCCAGCAGATTCTCGGACGGTGAAGCTTTCTTT. This gives the protein CASRFSDGEAFF. The complete variable domain, with remaining parts taken from reference TRBV5-1 and TRBJ1-1, reads KAGVTQTPRYLIKTRGQQVTLSCSPISGHRSVSWYQQTPGQGLQFLFEYFSETQRNKGNFPGRFSGRQFSNSRSEMNVSTLELGDSALYLCASRFSDGEAFFGQGTRLTVV.

As to this clone: Germline is not matched at one junction end, which may reflect a read error. The gene calls are TRBV7-7 and TRBJ2-1, with 11 bases fitting TRBD2. Per the germline V gene, CDR1 is SSHAT and CDR2 is FNYEAQ (reference sequence). The CDR3 consists of 15 residues. In DNA, the CDR3 is TGTGCTAGCAGCTTACTAGCGGGGGCTTACAATGAGCAGTTCTTC. Encoded protein: CASSLLAGAYNEQFF.

This chain joins TRBV5-1 and TRBJ2-2, with a tentative D call TRBD2 (5 bases). This CDR3 region has 15 residues. Germline V gene data show CDR1 as SGHRS and CDR2 as YFSETQ. The V end was cut by 0 bases, the J end by 0 bases, with 6 bases between. The CDR3: CASSLAGSNTGELFF. CDR3 DNA: TGCGCCAGCAGCTTGGCGGGGTCGAACACCGGGGAGCTGTTTTTT.

This CDR3 reads CASSLGATYSGANVLTF. The CDR3 region has the DNA TGTGCCAGCAGCTTAGGGGCCACCTACTCTGGGGCCAACGTCCTGACTTTC. The chain is built from TRBV5-4 and TRBJ2-6, with a possible D match to TRBD1 (5 bases). V gave up 2 bases and J gave up 0 bases, with 12 bases separating them. Germline V gene lookup returns CDR1 SGHNT and CDR2 YYREEE (reference sequence). The CDR3 spans 17 residues.

This clone was seen just once. The chain joins TRBV6-5 to TRBJ2-7; the D is unclear. V lost 7 bases to trimming and J lost 4 bases, with 17 bases between them. The CDR3 loop spans 14 amino acids. Germline V gene data show CDR1 as MNHEY and CDR2 as SVGAGI. This CDR3 is CASTPAAGWYEQYF. The CDR3 nucleotides read TGTGCCAGCACTCCGGCGGCAGGATGGTACGAGCAGTACTTC.

The rearrangement links TRBV18 to TRBJ2-7; D may be TRBD2 (5 bases). The CDR3 sequence is 15 residues long. V shed 0 bases and J shed 4 bases, with 13 bases lying between them. Germline V gene data show CDR1 as KGHSH and CDR2 as LQKENI. CDR3 nucleotide sequence: TGTGCCAGCTCACCACCGTCAAAGGGAGAGTACGAGCAGTACTTC. This translates into CASSPPSKGEYEQYF.

The chain uses TRBV11-3 and TRBJ2-1; 9 bases line up with TRBD2. Trimming took 5 bases from V and 9 from J; bases not matched to a gene: 23. Per the germline V gene, CDR1 is SGHNT and CDR2 is YENEEA. This CDR3 has 19 residues. Here the CDR3 DNA reads TGTGCCAGCAGCCTAGGGGGCGGGAGGGCCCTCGGTCCGTCCAGTGAGCAGTTCTTC. Translation: CASSLGGGRALGPSSEQFF.

The chain joins TRBV20-1 to TRBJ2-1, with a weak D call TRBD2 (5 bases). This CDR3 contains 10 residues. From germline, CDR1 is DFQATT and CDR2 SNEGSKA (reference sequence). V was shortened by 4 bases and J by 14 bases, with 12 bases between the two germline ends. This CDR3 is CSANEGLKFF. The CDR3 DNA is TGCAGTGCTAACGAGGGTTTGAAGTTCTTC.

The V call is TRBV6-6, the J call TRBJ2-2; 8 bases agree with TRBD1. The CDR3 runs 15 residues. The V gene end was trimmed by 8 bases and the J gene end by 4 bases; junction bases not matched to a gene: 9. Germline lookup yields CDR1 MNHNY and CDR2 SVGAGI (reference sequence). The CDR3 DNA follows: TGTGCCAGCTTGGCGGGGACAGGTTTCACCGGGGAGCTGTTTTTT. The encoded protein is CASLAGTGFTGELFF.

The V and J genes are TRBV6-1 and TRBJ2-2; 8 positions match TRBD1. CDR1 and CDR2 (germline): MNHNS, SASEGT. V lost 4 bases to trimming and J lost 6 bases; unmatched junction nucleotides: 7. This CDR3 is built from 15 residues. This CDR3 reads CASSVDRAGPGELFF. As DNA, the CDR3 is TGTGCCAGCAGTGTGGACAGGGCGGGGCCCGGGGAGCTGTTTTTT.

The rearrangement links TRBV6-5 to TRBJ2-7; possible D gene TRBD1, 6 bases. V was cut by 5 bases and J by 4 bases, with 15 bases left in between. The CDR3 runs 14 residues. Germline V CDR1 and CDR2: MNHEY, SVGAGI. CDR3 nucleotides: TGTGCCAGCAGTAGATCAGGGGCGAATTACGAGCAGTACTTC. It translates to CASSRSGANYEQYF.

This clone was seen a few times. Within the sample, other DNA sequences also encode this same CDR3. The rearrangement joins TRBV5-1 to TRBJ2-3; D is unresolved. There are 11 residues in the CDR3. V shed 4 bases and J shed 2 bases, with 2 bases lying between them. Germline V CDR1 and CDR2: SGHRS, YFSETQ. CDR3 sequence (DNA): TGCGCCAGCAGCCTCACAGATACGCAGTATTTT. The encoded protein is CASSLTDTQYF.

This clone appeared a single time. The V call is TRBV6-5, the J call TRBJ1-2; TRBD1 matches at 10 bases. Germline V lookup: CDR1 MNHEY, CDR2 SVGAGI. Trimming removed 8 bases from V and 1 base from J; junction bases left unmatched: 4. The CDR3 has 14 residues. The CDR3 DNA reads as TGTGCCAGCGCCAGGGACAGGGGTAACTATGGCTACACCTTC. Its translation: CASARDRGNYGYTF.

This chain links TRBV4-2 with TRBJ1-4; a possible D gene is TRBD1 (5 bases). Germline assignment: CDR1 LGHNA and CDR2 YNFKEQ. The CDR3 totals 15 residues. V lost 4 bases to trimming and J lost 3 bases, with 12 bases between them. CDR3 protein: CASSPTGRPNEKLFF. CDR3 coding DNA: TGTGCCAGCAGCCCCACGGGGCGCCCTAATGAAAAACTGTTTTTT.